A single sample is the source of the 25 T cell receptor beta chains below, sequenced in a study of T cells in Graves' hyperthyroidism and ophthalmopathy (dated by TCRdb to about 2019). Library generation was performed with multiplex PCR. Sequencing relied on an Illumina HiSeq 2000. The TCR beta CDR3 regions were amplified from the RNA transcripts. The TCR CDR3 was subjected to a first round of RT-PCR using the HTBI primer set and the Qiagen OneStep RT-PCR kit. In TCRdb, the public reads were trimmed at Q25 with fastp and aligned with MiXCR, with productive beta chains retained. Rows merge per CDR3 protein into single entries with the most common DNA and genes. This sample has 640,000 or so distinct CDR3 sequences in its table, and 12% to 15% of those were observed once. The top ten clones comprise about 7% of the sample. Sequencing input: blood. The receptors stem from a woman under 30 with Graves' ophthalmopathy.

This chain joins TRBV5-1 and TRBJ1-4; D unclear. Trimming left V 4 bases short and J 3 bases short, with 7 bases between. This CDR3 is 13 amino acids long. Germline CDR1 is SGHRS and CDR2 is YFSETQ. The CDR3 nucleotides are TGCGCCAGCAGCCTCTCGGCTAATGAAAAACTGTTTTTT. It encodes CASSLSANEKLFF. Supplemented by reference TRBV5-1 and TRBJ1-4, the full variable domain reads KAGVTQTPRYLIKTRGQQVTLSCSPISGHRSVSWYQQTPGQGLQFLFEYFSETQRNKGNFPGRFSGRQFSNSRSEMNVSTLELGDSALYLCASSLSANEKLFFGSGTQLSVL.

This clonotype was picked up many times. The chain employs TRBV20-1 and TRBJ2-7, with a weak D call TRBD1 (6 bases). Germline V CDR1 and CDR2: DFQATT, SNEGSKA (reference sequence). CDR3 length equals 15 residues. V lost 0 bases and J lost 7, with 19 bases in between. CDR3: CSARDGALGRGEQYF. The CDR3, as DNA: TGCAGTGCTAGAGACGGGGCGTTGGGAAGGGGGGAGCAGTACTTC.

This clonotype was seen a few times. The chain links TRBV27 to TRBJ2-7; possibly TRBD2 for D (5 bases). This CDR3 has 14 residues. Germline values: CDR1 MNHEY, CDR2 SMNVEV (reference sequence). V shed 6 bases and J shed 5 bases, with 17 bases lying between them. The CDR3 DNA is TGTGCCAGCAGCTCCTCCCGAGGGCCCCACGAGCAGTACTTC. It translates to CASSSSRGPHEQYF.

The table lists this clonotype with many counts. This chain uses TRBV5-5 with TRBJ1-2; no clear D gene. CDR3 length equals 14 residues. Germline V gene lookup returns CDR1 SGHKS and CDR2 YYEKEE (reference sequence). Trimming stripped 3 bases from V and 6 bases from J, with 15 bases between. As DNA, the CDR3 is TGTGCCAGCAGCTCGATAGCGGCGACGAATGGCTACACCTTC. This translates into CASSSIAATNGYTF.

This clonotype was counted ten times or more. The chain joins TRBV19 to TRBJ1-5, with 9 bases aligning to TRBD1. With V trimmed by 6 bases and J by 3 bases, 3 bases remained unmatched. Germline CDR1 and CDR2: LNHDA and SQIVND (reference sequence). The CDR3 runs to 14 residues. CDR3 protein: CASSGTGPNQPQHF. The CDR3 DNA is TGTGCCAGTAGCGGGACAGGGCCCAATCAGCCCCAGCATTTT.

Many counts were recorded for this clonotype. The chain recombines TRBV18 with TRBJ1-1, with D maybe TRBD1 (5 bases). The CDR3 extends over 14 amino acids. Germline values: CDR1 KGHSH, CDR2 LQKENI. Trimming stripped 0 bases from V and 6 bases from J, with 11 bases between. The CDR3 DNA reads TGTGCCAGCTCACCACCTTTTCCGGGGGCTGAAGCTTTCTTT. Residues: CASSPPFPGAEAFF.

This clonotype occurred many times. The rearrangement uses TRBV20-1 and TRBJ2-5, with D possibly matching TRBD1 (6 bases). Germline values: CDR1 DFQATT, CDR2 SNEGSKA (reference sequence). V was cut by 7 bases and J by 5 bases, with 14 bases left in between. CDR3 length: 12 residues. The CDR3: CSDQDRLETQYF. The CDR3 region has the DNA TGCAGTGATCAAGACAGGTTGGAGACCCAGTACTTC.

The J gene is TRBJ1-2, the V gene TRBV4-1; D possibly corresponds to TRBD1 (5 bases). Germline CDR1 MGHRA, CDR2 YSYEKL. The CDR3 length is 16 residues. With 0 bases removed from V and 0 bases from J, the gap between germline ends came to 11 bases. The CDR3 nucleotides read TGCGCCAGCAGCCAAGAGTACCAGGGACCTAACTATGGCTACACCTTC. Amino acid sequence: CASSQEYQGPNYGYTF.

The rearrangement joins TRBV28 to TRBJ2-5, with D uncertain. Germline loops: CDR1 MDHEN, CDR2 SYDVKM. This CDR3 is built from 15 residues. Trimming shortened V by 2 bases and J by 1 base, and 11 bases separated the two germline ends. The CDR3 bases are TGTGCCAGCAGTTTAAGTACCAACGCCCAAGAGACCCAGTACTTC. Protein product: CASSLSTNAQETQYF.

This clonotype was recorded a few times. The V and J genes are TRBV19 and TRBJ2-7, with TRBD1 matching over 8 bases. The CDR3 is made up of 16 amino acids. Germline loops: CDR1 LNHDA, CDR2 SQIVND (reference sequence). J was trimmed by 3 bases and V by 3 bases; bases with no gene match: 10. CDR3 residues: CASSMEPGQAVYEQYF. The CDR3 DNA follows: TGTGCCAGTAGTATGGAACCGGGACAGGCAGTCTACGAGCAGTACTTC.

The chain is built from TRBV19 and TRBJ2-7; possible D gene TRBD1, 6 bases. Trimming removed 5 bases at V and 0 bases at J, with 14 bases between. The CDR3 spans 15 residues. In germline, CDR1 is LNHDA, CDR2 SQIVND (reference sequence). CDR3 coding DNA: TGTGCCAGTAGTCCACGGACAGCCCCCTCCTACGAGCAGTACTTC. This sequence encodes CASSPRTAPSYEQYF.

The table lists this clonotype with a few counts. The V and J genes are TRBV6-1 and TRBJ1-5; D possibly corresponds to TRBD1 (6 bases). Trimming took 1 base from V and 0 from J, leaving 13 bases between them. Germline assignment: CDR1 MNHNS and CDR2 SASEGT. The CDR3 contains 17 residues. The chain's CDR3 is CASSEEGGLYSNQPQHF. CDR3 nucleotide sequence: TGTGCCAGCAGTGAAGAGGGGGGCCTTTATAGCAATCAGCCCCAGCATTTT.

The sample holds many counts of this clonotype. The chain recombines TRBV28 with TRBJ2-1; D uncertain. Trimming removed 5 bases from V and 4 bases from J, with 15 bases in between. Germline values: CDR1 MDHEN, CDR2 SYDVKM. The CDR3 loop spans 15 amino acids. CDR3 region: CASSQRTGTYNEQFF. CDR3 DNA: TGTGCCAGCAGTCAACGTACGGGCACTTACAATGAGCAGTTCTTC.

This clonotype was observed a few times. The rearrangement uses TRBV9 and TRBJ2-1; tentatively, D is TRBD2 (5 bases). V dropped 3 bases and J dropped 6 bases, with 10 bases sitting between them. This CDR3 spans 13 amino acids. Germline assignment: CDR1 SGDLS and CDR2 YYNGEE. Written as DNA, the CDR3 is TGTGCCAGCAGCGCGGGGAAGGTCAATGAGCAGTTCTTC. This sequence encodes CASSAGKVNEQFF.

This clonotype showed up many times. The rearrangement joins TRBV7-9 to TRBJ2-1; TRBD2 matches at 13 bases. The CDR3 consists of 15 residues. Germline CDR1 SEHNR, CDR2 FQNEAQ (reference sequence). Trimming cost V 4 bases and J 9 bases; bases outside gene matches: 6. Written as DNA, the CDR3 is TGTGCCAGCAGCTCGCCGGGACTAGCGGGAACTGAGCAGTTCTTC. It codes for CASSSPGLAGTEQFF.

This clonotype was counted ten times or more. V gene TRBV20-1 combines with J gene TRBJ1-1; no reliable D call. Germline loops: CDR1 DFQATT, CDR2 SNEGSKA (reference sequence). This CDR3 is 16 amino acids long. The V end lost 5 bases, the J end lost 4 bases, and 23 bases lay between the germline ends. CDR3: CSASPRTRRAGTEAFF. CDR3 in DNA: TGCAGTGCTTCCCCCAGAACCAGGAGAGCGGGCACTGAAGCTTTCTTT.

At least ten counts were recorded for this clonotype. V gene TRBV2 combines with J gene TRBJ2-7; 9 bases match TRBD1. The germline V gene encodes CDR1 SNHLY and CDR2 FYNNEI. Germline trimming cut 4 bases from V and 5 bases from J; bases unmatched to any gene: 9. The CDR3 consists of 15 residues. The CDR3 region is CASSAIRDREDEQYF. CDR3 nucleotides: TGTGCCAGCAGTGCTATCCGGGACAGGGAGGACGAGCAGTACTTC.

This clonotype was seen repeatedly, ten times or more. The CDR3 reads CASERTDTQYF. The CDR3 bases are TGTGCCAGCGAAAGGACAGATACGCAGTATTTT. J is TRBJ2-3 and V is TRBV9; D uncertain. The length of the CDR3 is 11 residues. Germline V CDR1 and CDR2: SGDLS, YYNGEE. V shed 7 bases and J shed 3 bases, with 6 bases lying between them.

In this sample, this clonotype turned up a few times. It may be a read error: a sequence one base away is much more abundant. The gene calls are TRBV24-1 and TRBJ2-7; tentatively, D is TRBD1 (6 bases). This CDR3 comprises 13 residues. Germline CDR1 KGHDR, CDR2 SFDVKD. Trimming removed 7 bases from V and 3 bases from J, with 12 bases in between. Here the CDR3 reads CATRRGRGYEQYF. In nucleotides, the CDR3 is TGTGCCACCAGAAGGGGCAGGGGCTACGAGCAGTACTTC.

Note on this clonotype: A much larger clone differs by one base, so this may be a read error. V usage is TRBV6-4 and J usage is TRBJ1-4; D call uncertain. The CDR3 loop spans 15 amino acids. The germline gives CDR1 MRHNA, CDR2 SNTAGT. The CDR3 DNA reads TGTGCCGGCAGTTACTTAGGTACTACTAATGAAAAACTGTTTTTT. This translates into CAGSYLGTTNEKLFF.

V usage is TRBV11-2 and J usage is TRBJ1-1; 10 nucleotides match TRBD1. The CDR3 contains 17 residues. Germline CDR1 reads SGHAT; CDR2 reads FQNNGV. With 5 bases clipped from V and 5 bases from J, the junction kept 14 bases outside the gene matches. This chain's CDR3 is CASSQGTGQGIWTEAFF. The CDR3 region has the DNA TGTGCCAGCAGCCAAGGTACGGGACAGGGGATTTGGACTGAAGCTTTCTTT.

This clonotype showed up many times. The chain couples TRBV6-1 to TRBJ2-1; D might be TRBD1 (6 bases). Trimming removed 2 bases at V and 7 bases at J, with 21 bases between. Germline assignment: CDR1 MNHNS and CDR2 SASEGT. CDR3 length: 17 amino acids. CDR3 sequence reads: CASSELVATGMRNEQFF. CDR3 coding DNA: TGTGCCAGCAGTGAACTCGTTGCTACAGGGATGAGGAATGAGCAGTTCTTC.

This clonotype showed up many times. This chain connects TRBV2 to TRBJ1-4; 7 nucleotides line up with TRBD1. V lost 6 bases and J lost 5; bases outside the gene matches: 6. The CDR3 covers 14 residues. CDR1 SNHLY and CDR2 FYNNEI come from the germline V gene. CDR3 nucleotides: TGTGCCAGCAGGGGGACAGCAATAAATGAAAAACTGTTTTTT. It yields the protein CASRGTAINEKLFF. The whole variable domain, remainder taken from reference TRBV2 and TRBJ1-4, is EPEVTQTPSHQVTQMGQEVILRCVPISNHLYFYWYRQILGQKVEFLVSFYNNEISEKSEIFDDQFSVERPDGSNFTLKIRSTKLEDSAMYFCASRGTAINEKLFFGSGTQLSVL.

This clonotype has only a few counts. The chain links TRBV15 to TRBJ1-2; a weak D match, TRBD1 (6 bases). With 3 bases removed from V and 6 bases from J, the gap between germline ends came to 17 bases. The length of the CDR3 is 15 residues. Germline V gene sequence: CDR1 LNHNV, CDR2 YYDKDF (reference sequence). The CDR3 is CATSSETRGADGYTF. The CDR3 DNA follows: TGTGCCACCAGCAGCGAGACGCGGGGGGCGGATGGCTACACCTTC.

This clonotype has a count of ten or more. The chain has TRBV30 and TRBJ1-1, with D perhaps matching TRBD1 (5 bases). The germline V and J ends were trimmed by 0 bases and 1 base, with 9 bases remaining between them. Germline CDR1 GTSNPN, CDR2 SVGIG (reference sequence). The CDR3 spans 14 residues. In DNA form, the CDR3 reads TGTGCCTGGAGTGTGGGACTACAGAACACTGAAGCTTTCTTT. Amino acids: CAWSVGLQNTEAFF.